This entry is about one TCR beta chain. V lost 0 bases, J lost 4 bases, and 9 bases lay in between. Germline V lookup: CDR1 LGHNA, CDR2 YNFKEQ. The CDR3 runs to 14 residues. TCRdb's table, derived via immunoSEQ multiplex PCR, lists solely in-frame clones and lacks some. This table holds about 660,000 clones, 88% found once. This specimen comes from a study of shared T cell receptors in the human thymus. These same data were also listed under a study on human thymus T cells. That work contributes: Healthy Finnish infants having corrective surgery for congenital heart defects served as donors. Thymus pieces cut out during corrective heart surgery were the tissue that was used. V and J genes seemed to be used with bias in thymic and blood repertoires. Thymic repertoires of unrelated individuals were reported in related research to overlap highly.

Sequenced material: thymocytes. The chain has TRBV4-2 and TRBJ1-2; D might be TRBD1 (5 bases). The receptor's source is a boy less than two years old with a congenital heart defect. The CDR3 reads CASSQEGQCYGYTF. The CDR3, as DNA: TGTGCCAGCAGCCAAGAGGGGCAGTGCTATGGCTACACCTTC.